This record looks at one T cell receptor beta chain sequence and its context. The CDR3 end falls 3 residues outside the read, so it is completed with the germline J gene. These data come from a study of T cells in women clearing cervical HPV infection. Trimming cost V 2 bases and J 4 bases; bases outside gene matches: 1. The CDR3 extends over 13 amino acids. From germline, CDR1 is LNHDA and CDR2 SQIVND (reference sequence). Repertoires were generated with immunoSEQ multiplex PCR, while TCRdb's copy carries only in-frame clones and drops some. This table lists over 20,000 clones. The clonotype originates from a woman aged 18 to 75 with a cervical HPV16 infection that either progressed to CIN3+ or cleared (not recorded which). The V call is TRBV19, the J call TRBJ1-2, with 7 bases that match TRBD1. The sequenced sample consisted of blood buffy coat. The CDR3 bases that were read are TGTGCCAGTAGTATATGGGACAGCTATGGC. The encoded protein is CASSIWDSYG. The full CDR3 protein is CASSIWDSYGYTF.